Here is one T cell receptor beta chain with its context. Its antigen is not known. This CDR3 is built from 15 residues. V lost 4 bases, J lost 2 bases, and 8 bases stayed unmatched. Germline lookup yields CDR1 SGHRS and CDR2 YFSETQ. These data are taken from a study of cytomegalovirus exposure and HLA in healthy donors. Findings of the study overall: Highly shared sequence variants in one cluster were likely a sequencing artifact. The study assumed roughly uniform donor sequencing depth for presence/absence analyses.

PCR employed 60 Vbeta and 13 Jbeta primers. Assay: immunoSEQ multiplex PCR; the TCRdb copy retains only in-frame clones and omits some. This table holds approximately 150,000 clones, around 69% found once. Sequenced input: PBMCs. This receptor was obtained from a woman in her twenties or thirties in good health and CMV-seronegative. V is TRBV5-1 and J is TRBJ2-7; the match to TRBD2 covers 8 bases. The chain's CDR3 is CASSPSSGGPYEQYF. CDR3 bases: TGCGCCAGCAGCCCCTCAAGCGGGGGACCCTACGAGCAGTACTTC.